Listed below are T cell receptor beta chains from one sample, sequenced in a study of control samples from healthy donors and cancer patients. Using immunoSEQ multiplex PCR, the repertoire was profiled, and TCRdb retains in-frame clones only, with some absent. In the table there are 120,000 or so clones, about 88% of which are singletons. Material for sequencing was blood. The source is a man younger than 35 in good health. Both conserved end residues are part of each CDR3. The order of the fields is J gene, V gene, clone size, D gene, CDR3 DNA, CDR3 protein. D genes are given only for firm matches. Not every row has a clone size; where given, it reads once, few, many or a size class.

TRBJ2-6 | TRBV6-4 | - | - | TGTGCCAGCAGGCAGGGAGGTAAAGCTGGGGCCAACGTCCTGACTTTC | CASRQGGKAGANVLTF
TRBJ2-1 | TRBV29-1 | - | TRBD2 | TGCAGCGTGAGGACTAGCGGGACCTACAATGAGCAGTTCTTC | CSVRTSGTYNEQFF
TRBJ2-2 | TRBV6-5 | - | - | TGTGCCAGCAGCGGGCAGTTGGACACCGGGGAGCTGTTTTTT | CASSGQLDTGELFF
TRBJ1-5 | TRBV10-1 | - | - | TGCGCCAGCAGTGCCGGGGCTCAGCCCCAGCATTTT | CASSAGAQPQHF
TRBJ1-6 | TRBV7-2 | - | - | TGTGCCAGCAGTCAAACCTCTTGGAATTCACCCCTCCACTTT | CASSQTSWNSPLHF
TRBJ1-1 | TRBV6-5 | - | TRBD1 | TGTGCCAGCAGTACAGGGGTGAACACTGAAGCTTTCTTT | CASSTGVNTEAFF
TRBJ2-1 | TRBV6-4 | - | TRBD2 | TGTGCCAGCAGTGTGGTGGGAGGGACCTACAATGAGCAGTTCTTC | CASSVVGGTYNEQFF
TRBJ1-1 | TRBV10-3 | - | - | TGTGCCATCAGCGGGACACTGAACACTGAAGCTTTCTTT | CAISGTLNTEAFF
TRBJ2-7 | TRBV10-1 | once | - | TGCGCCAGCAGTGTGGGGCCTACCTACGAGCAGTACTTC | CASSVGPTYEQYF
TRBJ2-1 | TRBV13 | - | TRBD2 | TGTGCCAGCAGCTTGAAGCGGGAACTCGGGCAGTTCTTC | CASSLKRELGQFF
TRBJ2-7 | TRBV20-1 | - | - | TGCAGTGCTGGACAAATAGTGCAGTACTTC | CSAGQIVQYF
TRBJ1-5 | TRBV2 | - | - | TGTGCCAGCAAGACGGGAGAAGGGACCAATCAGCCCCAGCATTTT | CASKTGEGTNQPQHF
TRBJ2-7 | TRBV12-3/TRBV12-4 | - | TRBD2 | TGTGCCAGCAAAGCGGGAGAGAAGGACGAGCAGTACTTC | CASKAGEKDEQYF
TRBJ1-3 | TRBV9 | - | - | TGTGCCAGCAGCGTAGAACAGAGCTCTGGAAACACCATATATTTT | CASSVEQSSGNTIYF
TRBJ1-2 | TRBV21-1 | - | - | TGTGCCAGCAGCAATCTGATGGGCTGCACCTTC | CASSNLMGCTF
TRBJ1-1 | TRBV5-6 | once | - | TGTGCCAGCAGCTCAGGGGCGGACACTGAAGCTTTCTTT | CASSSGADTEAFF
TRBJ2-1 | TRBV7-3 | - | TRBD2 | TGTGCCAGCAGCTTATCTTCGGGAGGCTCCTACAATGAGCAGTTCTTC | CASSLSSGGSYNEQFF
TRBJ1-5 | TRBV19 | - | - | TGTGCCAGTACCAGTGGCCTTTACCCCGATCAGCCCCAGCATTTT | CASTSGLYPDQPQHF
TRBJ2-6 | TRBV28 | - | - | TGTGCCAGCATCCCGAAGAGGGGGACTGGGGCCAACGTCCTGACTTTC | CASIPKRGTGANVLTF
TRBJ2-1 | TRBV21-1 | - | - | TGTGCCAGCAGCGGACGCCGGGATCAGATGAATGAGCAGTTCTTC | CASSGRRDQMNEQFF
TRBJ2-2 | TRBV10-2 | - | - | TGCGCCAGCAGTGGGCGCCACACCGGGGACACCGGGGAGCTGTTTTTT | CASSGRHTGDTGELFF
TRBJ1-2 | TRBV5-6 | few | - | TGTGCCAGCAGCTTGAACAGGAGGGGCTACACCTTC | CASSLNRRGYTF
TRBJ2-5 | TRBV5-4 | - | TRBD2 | TGTGCCACCCATAGCGGGAGGCGGACAGAGACCCAGTACTTC | CATHSGRRTETQYF
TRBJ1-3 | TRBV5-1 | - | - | TGCGCCAGCAGCGCAGGCGGGGGTTCTGGAAACACCATATATTTT | CASSAGGGSGNTIYF
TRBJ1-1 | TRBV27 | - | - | TGTGCCAGCAGTCCACGTAGGAAGGGTCCGAGTGTGAACACTGAAGCTTTCTTT | CASSPRRKGPSVNTEAFF
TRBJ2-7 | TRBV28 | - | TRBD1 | TGTGCCAGCACCGGCCCGGGACAGGGAAGCCACGAGCAGTACTTC | CASTGPGQGSHEQYF
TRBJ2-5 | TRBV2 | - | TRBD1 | TGTGCCAGCAGGGAAGGACAGGGCATAGAGACCCAGTACTTC | CASREGQGIETQYF
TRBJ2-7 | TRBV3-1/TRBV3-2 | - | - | TGTGCCAGCAGCCCCGGGACCTACGAGCAGTACTTC | CASSPGTYEQYF
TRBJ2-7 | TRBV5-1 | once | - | TGCGCCAGCAGCTTTACAGGTTACGAGCAGTACTTC | CASSFTGYEQYF